This T cell receptor beta chain was documented in a study of T cell responses to AZD1222 COVID-19 vaccine (dated by TCRdb to the early 2020s). About the study as a whole: AZD1222 recipients given second doses at about 4 weeks or at about 12 weeks were pooled, since spike-specific TCR depth and breadth were not found to differ between the two schedules. TCR sequencing was performed for about 250 trial participants, of whom roughly 200 were given two doses of AZD1222 and some 26 were given two doses of MenACWY control vaccine. Trial participants were enrolled by age into 18-55, 56-69 and 70-plus year subgroups, with approximately 160, 26 and 62 TCR-sequenced participants respectively. Overall study outcomes, separate from this receptor: Because no day 14 peak-response samples were available, repertoires were characterized only after the peak T cell response. The vaccine-associated CD4 TCRs covered the entire spike protein, and the dominant responses fell in regions 160-218 and 743-854. After two AZD1222 doses, both the breadth and the depth of spike-specific TCRs were significantly higher than at day 0 and than in MenACWY recipients. The 56-69-year group was small, and its depth increase did not reach significance, likely because of low power. Conclusions about previously exposed vaccinees are limited, since just five or six AZD1222 recipients were seropositive for SARS-CoV-2 at baseline. Nearly half of unique spike-specific TCRs reportedly recognized epitopes outside regions mutated in the B.1.351 and B.1.1.7 variants. Participants were mostly white British, with more females than males. The authors suggested clonal diversity may have been underestimated.

With regard to this clone: This receptor's antigen is unknown. No base quality values were provided; no much bigger clone lies one nucleotide off.

Its CDR3 holds 13 amino acids, cysteine through phenylalanine. The read is trimmed to its CDR3 DNA, 39 bases read in frame from base 1. Trimming accounts for 5 bases at V and 4 bases at J, while the number of junction bases matched to no gene is 1. From a lookup of the germline V gene, CDR1 and CDR2 are SQVTM and ANQGSEA. The CDR3 regions of human TCRbeta chains were subjected to immunosequencing. In the authors' own workflow: Repertoire TCRs were checked for matches against a reference library of SARS-CoV-2-specific TCRs that had been generated using the MIRA antigen-specificity platform. Breadth was defined as the fraction of unique TCRs that were SARS-CoV-2-associated, and depth was defined as the fraction of total T cells that were SARS-CoV-2-associated. Using the MIRA data, each spike-specific TCR was assigned both to the spike region to which the TCR was reactive and to a CD4 or CD8 class. Log10-transformed breadth and depth values were compared by one-way ANOVA with Sidak's multiple comparisons tests. TCRdb holds this immuneACCESS table with in-frame rearrangements only. Some clones are missing; in checked studies, unresolved V genes explain under half, and the rest has no known cause. From that table come the V and J calls and clone size; the DNA was used to work out D and trimming. The sample yields under 130,000 clones; 80% to 95% were counted once. The ten largest make up 1% to 1.5% of the sample.

Per the publication, the time point label means: baseline before first vaccination. The vaccinee samples were drawn from two UK trials, COV001 and COV002, one of which was a single-blind randomized controlled phase 2/3 trial testing AZD1222 (ChAdOx1 nCoV-19) in healthy adults. For TCRbeta chain sequencing, PBMC samples from trial participants were taken at day 0 and at day 28 after the second dose. The receptor was isolated from an adult in good health. In this chain, TRBV29-1 is recombined with TRBJ2-7, and 14 junction bases match TRBD2. This specimen was peripheral blood, taken on day 0 of AZD1222 vaccination. CDR3 region: CSVRTSGRYEQYF. The base sequence is TGCAGCGTTCGGACTAGCGGGAGGTACGAGCAGTACTTC.